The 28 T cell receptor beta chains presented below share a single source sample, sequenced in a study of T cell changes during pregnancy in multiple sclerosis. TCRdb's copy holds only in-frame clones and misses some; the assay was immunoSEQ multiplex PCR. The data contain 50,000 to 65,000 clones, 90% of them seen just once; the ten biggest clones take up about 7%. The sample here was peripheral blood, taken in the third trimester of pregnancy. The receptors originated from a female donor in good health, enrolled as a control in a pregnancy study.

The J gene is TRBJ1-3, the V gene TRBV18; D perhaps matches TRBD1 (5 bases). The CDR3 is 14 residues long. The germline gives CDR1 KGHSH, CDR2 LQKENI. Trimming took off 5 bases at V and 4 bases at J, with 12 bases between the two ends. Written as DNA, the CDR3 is TGTGCCAGCTCAACCGCCAGGGAAGGAAACACCATATATTTT. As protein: CASSTAREGNTIYF.

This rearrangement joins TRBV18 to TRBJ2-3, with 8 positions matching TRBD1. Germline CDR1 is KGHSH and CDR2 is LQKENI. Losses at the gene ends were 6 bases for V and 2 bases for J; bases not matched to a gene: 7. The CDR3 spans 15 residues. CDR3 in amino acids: CASSNGQGNTDTQYF. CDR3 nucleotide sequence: TGTGCCAGCTCGAACGGACAGGGCAACACAGATACGCAGTATTTT.

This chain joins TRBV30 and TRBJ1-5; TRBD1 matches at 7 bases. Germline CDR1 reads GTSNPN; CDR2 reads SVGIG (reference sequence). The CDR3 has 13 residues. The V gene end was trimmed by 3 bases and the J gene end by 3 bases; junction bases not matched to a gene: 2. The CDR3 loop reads CAWRGQPNQPQHF. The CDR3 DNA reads TGTGCCTGGAGGGGACAGCCCAATCAGCCCCAGCATTTT.

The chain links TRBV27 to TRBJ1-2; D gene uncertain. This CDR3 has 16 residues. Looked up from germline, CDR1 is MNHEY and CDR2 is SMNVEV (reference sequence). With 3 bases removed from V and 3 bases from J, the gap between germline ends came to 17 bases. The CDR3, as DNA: TGTGCCAGCAGTTTCGCGGACTACCGAGAGGACTATGGCTACACCTTC. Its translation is CASSFADYREDYGYTF.

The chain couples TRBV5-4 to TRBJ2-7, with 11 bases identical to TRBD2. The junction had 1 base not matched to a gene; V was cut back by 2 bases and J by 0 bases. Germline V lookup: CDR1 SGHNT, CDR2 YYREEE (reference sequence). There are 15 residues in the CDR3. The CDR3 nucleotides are TGTGCCAGCAGCTTCACTAGCGGGAGCTCCTACGAGCAGTACTTC. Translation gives CASSFTSGSSYEQYF.

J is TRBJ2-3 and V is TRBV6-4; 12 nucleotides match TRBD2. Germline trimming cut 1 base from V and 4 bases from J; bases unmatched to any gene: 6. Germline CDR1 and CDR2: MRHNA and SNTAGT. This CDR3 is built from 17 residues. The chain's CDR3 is CASSDLASGGAADTQYF. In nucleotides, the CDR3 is TGTGCCAGCAGTGACTTGGCTAGCGGGGGGGCCGCAGATACGCAGTATTTT.

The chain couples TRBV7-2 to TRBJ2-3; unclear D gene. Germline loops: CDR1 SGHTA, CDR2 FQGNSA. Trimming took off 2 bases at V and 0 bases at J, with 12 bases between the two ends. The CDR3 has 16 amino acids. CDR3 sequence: CASSLYALTSTDTQYF. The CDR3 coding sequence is TGTGCCAGCAGCTTATATGCGTTAACTAGCACAGATACGCAGTATTTT.

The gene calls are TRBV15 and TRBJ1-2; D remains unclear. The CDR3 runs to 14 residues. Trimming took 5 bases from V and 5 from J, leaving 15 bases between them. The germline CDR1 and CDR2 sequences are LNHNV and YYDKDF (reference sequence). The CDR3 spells CATSPRGLGYGYTF. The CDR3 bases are TGTGCCACCAGCCCCAGAGGGCTCGGGTATGGCTACACCTTC.

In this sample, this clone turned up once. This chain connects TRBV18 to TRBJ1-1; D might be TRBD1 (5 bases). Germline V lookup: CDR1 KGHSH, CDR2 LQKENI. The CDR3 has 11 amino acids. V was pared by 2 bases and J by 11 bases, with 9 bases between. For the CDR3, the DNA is TGTGCCAGCTCACCAAGGGGTGCGGCTTTCTTT. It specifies CASSPRGAAFF.

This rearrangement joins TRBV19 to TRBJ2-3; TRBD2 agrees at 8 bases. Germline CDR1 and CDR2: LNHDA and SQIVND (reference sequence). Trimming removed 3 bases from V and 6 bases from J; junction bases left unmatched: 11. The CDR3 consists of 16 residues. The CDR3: CASSISSGSGSDTQYF. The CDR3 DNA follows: TGTGCCAGTAGTATCTCGAGCGGGAGTGGATCCGATACGCAGTATTTT.

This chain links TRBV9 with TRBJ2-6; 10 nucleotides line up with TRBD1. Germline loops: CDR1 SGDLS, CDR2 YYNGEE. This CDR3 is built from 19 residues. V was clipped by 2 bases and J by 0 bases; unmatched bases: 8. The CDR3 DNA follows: TGTGCCAGCAGCGTTGCGACAGGGGGCGCTGGCTCTGGGGCCAACGTCCTGACTTTC. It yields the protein CASSVATGGAGSGANVLTF.

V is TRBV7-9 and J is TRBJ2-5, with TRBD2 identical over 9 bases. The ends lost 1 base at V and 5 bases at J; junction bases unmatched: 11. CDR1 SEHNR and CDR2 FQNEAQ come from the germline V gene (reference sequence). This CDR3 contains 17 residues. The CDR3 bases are TGTGCCAGCAGCTTAGTTGCCGCGGGGGGGCATGGGGAGACCCAGTACTTC. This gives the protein CASSLVAAGGHGETQYF.

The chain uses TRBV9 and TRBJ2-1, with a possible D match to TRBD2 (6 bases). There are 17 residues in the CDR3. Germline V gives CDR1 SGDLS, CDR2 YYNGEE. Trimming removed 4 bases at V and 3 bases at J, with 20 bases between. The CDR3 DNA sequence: TGTGCCAGCAGCTCGGGGGATGGCCAGCGGAGCTACAATGAGCAGTTCTTC. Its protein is CASSSGDGQRSYNEQFF.

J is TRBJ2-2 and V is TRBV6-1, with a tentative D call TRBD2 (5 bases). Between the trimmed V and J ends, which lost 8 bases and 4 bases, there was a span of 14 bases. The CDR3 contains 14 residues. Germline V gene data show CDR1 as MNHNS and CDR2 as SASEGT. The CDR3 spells CASPSPAGTGELFF. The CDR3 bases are TGTGCCAGCCCGTCGCCTGCGGGCACCGGGGAGCTGTTTTTT.

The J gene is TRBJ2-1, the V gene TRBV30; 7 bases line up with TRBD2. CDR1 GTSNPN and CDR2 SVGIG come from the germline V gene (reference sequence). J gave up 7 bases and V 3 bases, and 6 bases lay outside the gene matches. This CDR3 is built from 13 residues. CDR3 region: CAWSDRLANEQFF. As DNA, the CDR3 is TGTGCCTGGAGCGACCGACTAGCAAATGAGCAGTTCTTC.

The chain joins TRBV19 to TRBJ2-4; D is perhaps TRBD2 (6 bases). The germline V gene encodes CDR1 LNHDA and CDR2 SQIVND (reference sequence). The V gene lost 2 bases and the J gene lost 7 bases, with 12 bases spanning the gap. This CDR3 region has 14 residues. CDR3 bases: TGTGCCAGTAGTATATCGGGGGAGTTGAACATTCAGTACTTC. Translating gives CASSISGELNIQYF.

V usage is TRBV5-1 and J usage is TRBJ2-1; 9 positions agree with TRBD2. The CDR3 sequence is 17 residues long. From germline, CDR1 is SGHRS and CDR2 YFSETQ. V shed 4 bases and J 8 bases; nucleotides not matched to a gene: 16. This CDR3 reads CASSRLAVEGSVHEQFF. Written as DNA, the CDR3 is TGCGCCAGCAGCCGACTAGCGGTTGAGGGCTCGGTCCATGAGCAGTTCTTC.

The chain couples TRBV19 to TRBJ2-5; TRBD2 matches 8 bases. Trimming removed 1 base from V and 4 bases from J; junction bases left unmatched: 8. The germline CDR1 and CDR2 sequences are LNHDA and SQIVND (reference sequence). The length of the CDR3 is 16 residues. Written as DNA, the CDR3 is TGTGCCAGTAGTATAGGATCTAGCGGGTTCACAGAGACCCAGTACTTC. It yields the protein CASSIGSSGFTETQYF.

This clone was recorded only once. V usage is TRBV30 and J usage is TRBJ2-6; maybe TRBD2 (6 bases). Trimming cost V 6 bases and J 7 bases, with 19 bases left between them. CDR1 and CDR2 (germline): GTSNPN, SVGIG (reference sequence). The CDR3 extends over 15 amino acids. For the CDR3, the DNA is TGTGCCTGCCACCTCCGGGGGTCAGGAGCCAACGTCCTGACTTTC. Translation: CACHLRGSGANVLTF.

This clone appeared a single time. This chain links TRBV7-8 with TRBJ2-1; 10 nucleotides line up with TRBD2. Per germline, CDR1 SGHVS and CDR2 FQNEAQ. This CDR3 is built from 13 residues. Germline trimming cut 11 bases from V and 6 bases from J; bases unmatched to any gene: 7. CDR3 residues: CACGTSAPNEQFF. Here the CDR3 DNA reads TGTGCCTGCGGGACTAGCGCACCCAATGAGCAGTTCTTC. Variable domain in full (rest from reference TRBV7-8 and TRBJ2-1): GAGVSQSPRYKVAKRGQDVALRCDPISGHVSLFWYQQALGQGPEFLTYFQNEAQLDKSGLPSDRFFAERPEGSVSTLKIQRTQQEDSAVYLCACGTSAPNEQFFGPGTRLTVL.

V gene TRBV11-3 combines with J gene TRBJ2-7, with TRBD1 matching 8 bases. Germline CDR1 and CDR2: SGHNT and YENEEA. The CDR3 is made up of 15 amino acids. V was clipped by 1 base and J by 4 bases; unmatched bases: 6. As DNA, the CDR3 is TGTGCCAGCAGCTTAGTTGCAGGGGGCCTTTACGAGCAGTACTTC. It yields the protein CASSLVAGGLYEQYF.

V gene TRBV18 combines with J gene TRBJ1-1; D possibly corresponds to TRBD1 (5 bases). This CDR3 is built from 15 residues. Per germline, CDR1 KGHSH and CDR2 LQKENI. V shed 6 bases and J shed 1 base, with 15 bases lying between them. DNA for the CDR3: TGTGCCAGCTCCCCGGCAGGGCCGTCGAACACTGAAGCTTTCTTT. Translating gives CASSPAGPSNTEAFF.

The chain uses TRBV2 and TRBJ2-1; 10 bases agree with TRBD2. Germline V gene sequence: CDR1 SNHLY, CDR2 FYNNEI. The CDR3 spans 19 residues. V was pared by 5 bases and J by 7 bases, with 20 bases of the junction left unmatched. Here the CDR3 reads CASSPFPPQGAGGENEQFF. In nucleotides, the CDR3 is TGTGCCAGCAGTCCTTTTCCTCCCCAGGGAGCGGGAGGGGAGAATGAGCAGTTCTTC.

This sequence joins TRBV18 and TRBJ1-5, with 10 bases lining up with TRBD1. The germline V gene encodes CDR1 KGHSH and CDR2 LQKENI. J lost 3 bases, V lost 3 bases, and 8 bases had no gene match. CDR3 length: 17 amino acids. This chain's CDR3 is CASSPNRGTGVNQPQHF. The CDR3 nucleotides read TGTGCCAGCTCACCCAATCGGGGGACAGGGGTCAATCAGCCCCAGCATTTT.

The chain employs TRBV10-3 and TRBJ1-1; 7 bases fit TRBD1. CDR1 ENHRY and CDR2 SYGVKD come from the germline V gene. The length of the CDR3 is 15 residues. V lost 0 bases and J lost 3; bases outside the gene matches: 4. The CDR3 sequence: CAISESGGRDTEAFF. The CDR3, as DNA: TGTGCCATCAGTGAGTCAGGGGGCAGGGACACTGAAGCTTTCTTT.

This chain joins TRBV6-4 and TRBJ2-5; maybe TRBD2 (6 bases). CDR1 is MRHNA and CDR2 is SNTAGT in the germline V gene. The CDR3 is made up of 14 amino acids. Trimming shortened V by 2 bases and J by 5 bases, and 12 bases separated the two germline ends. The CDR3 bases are TGTGCCAGCAGTGACCTTCGACTAGGTGAGACCCAGTACTTC. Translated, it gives CASSDLRLGETQYF.

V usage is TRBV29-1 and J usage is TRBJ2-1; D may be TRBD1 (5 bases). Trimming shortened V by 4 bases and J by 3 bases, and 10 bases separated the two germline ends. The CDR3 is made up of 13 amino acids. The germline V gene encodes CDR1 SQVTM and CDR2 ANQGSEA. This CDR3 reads CSVVGAIYNEQFF. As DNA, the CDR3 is TGCAGCGTTGTAGGGGCGATCTACAATGAGCAGTTCTTC.

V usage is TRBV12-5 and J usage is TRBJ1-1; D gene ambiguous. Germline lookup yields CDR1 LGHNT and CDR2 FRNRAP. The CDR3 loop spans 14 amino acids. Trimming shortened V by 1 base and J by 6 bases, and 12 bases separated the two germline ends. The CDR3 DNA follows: TGTGCTAGTGGTTTGGCCTTTCCTGCGGCTGAAGCTTTCTTT. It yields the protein CASGLAFPAAEAFF. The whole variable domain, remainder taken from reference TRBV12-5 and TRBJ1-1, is DARVTQTPRHKVTEMGQEVTMRCQPILGHNTVFWYRQTMMQGLELLAYFRNRAPLDDSGMPKDRFSAEMPDATLATLKIQPSEPRDSAVYFCASGLAFPAAEAFFGQGTRLTVV.